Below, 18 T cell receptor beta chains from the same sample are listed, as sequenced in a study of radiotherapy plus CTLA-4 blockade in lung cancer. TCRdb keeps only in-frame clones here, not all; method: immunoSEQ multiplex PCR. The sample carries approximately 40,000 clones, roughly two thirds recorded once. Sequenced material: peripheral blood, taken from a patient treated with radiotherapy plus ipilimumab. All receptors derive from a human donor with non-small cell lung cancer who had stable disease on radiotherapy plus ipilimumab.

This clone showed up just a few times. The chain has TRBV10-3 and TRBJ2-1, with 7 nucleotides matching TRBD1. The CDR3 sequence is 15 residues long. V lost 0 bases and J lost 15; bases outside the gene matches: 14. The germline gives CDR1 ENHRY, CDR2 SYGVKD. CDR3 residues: CAISESTALNTGAFF. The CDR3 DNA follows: TGTGCCATCAGTGAGTCGACAGCCTTGAACACAGGGGCGTTCTTC.

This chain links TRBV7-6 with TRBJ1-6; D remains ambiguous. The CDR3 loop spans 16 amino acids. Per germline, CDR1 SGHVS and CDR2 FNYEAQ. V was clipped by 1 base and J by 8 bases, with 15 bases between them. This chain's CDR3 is CASSLGTRARDSPLHF. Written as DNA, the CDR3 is TGTGCCAGCAGCTTAGGGACGAGGGCCCGGGATTCACCCCTCCACTTT. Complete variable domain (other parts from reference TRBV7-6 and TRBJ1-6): GAGVSQSPRYKVTKRGQDVALRCDPISGHVSLYWYRQALGQGPEFLTYFNYEAQQDKSGLPNDRFSAERPEGSISTLTIQRTEQRDSAMYRCASSLGTRARDSPLHFGNGTRLTVT.

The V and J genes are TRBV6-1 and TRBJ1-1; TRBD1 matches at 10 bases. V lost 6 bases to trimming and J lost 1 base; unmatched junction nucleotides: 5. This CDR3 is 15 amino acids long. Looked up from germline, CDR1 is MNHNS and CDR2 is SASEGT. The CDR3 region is CASSRDRGANTEAFF. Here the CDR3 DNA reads TGTGCCAGCAGCCGGGACAGGGGTGCGAACACTGAAGCTTTCTTT.

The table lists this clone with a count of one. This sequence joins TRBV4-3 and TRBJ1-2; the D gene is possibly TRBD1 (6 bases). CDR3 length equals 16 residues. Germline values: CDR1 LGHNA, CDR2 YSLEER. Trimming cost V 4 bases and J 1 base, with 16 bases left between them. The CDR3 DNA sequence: TGCGCCAGCAGCCCCGCCCAGGGGCCATTTAACTATGGCTACACCTTC. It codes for CASSPAQGPFNYGYTF.

The CDR3 nucleotides read TGCGCCAGCAGCATTACAGGGGCTGATTCACCCCTCCACTTT. Translated, it gives CASSITGADSPLHF. The chain is built from TRBV5-1 and TRBJ1-6, with 7 bases aligning to TRBD1. Germline V CDR1 and CDR2: SGHRS, YFSETQ. The V segment lost 4 bases and the J segment 8 bases; nucleotides outside the gene matches: 6. The CDR3 consists of 14 residues.

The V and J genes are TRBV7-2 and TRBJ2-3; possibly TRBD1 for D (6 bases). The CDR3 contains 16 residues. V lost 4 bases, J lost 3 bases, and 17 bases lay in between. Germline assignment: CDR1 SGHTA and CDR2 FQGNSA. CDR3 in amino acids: CASSSSGVTQTDTQYF. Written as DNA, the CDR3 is TGTGCCAGCAGCTCTTCAGGGGTGACTCAGACAGATACGCAGTATTTT.

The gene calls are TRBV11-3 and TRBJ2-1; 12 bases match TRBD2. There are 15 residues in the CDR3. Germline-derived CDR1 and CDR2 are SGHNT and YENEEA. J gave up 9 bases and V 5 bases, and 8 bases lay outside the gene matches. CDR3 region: CASSLGLAGRSEQFF. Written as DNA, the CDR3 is TGTGCCAGCAGCCTGGGACTAGCGGGCAGGAGTGAGCAGTTCTTC.

CDR3 in DNA: TGTGCCAGTAGATCACCGCAATCCACGGGACAGGGTTTCGGACGTAAGGGTCAGCCCCAGCATTTT. Translating it yields CASRSPQSTGQGFGRKGQPQHF. The rearrangement joins TRBV19 to TRBJ1-5, with 9 bases matching TRBD1. After removal of 6 bases from V and 6 bases from J, the junction contained 30 bases not matched to a gene. The CDR3 is 22 amino acids. Germline CDR1 LNHDA, CDR2 SQIVND (reference sequence).

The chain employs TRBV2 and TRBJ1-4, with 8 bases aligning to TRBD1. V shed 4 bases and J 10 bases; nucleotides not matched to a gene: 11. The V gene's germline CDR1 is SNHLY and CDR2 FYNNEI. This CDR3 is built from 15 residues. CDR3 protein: CASSVSGQGTGKLFF. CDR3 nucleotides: TGTGCCAGCAGTGTTAGTGGACAGGGTACGGGAAAACTGTTTTTT. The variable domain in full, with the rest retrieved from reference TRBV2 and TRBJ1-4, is EPEVTQTPSHQVTQMGQEVILRCVPISNHLYFYWYRQILGQKVEFLVSFYNNEISEKSEIFDDQFSVERPDGSNFTLKIRSTKLEDSAMYFCASSVSGQGTGKLFFGSGTQLSVL.

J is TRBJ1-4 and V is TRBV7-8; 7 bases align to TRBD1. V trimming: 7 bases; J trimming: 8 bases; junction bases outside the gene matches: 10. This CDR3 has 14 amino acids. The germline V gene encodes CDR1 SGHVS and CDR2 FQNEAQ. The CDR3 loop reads CASTQQGNLEKLFF. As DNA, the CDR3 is TGTGCCAGCACTCAACAGGGGAATTTGGAAAAACTGTTTTTT.

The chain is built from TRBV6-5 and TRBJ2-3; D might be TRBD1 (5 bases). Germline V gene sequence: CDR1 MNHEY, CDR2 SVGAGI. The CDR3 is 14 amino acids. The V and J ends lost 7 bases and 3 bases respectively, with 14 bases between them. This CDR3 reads CASKGRVGTDTQYF. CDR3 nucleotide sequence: TGTGCCAGCAAAGGCAGGGTGGGAACAGATACGCAGTATTTT.

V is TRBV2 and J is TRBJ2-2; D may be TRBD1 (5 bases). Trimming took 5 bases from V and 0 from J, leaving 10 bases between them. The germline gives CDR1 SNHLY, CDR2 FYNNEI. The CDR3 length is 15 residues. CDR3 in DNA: TGTGCCAGCAGTCTGACAGTCACGAACACCGGGGAGCTGTTTTTT. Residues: CASSLTVTNTGELFF. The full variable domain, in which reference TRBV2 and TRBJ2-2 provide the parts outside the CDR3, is EPEVTQTPSHQVTQMGQEVILRCVPISNHLYFYWYRQILGQKVEFLVSFYNNEISEKSEIFDDQFSVERPDGSNFTLKIRSTKLEDSAMYFCASSLTVTNTGELFFGEGSRLTVL.

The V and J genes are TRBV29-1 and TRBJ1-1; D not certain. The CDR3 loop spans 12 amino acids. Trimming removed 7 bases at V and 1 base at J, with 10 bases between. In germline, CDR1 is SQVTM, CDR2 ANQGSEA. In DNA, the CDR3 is TGCAGCGGTGGCGAGGGGAACACTGAAGCTTTCTTT. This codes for CSGGEGNTEAFF.

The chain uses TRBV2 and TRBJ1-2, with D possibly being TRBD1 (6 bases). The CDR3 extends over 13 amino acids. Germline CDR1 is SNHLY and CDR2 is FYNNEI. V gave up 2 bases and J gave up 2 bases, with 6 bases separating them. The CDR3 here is CASSERGNYGYTF. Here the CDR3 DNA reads TGTGCCAGCAGTGAAAGGGGGAACTATGGCTACACCTTC.

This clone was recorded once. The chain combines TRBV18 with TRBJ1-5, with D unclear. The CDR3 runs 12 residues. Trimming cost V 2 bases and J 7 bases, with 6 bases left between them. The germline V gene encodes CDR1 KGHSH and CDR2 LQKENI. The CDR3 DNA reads TGTGCCAGCTCACCAACAAGACAGCCCCAGCATTTT. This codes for CASSPTRQPQHF.

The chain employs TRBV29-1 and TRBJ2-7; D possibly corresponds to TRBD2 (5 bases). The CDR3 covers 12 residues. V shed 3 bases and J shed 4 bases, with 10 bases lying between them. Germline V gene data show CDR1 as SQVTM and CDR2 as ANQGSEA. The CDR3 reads CSVDGDRYEQYF. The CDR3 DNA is TGCAGCGTTGACGGGGATAGGTACGAGCAGTACTTC.

The CDR3 reads CASSLKGGDTEAFF. CDR3 nucleotides: TGTGCCAGCAGTTTAAAGGGAGGAGACACTGAAGCTTTCTTT. The V call is TRBV27, the J call TRBJ1-1, with unresolved D. The CDR3 totals 14 residues. Germline lookup yields CDR1 MNHEY and CDR2 SMNVEV (reference sequence). Deletions cut 2 bases from V and 3 bases from J, with 10 bases between.

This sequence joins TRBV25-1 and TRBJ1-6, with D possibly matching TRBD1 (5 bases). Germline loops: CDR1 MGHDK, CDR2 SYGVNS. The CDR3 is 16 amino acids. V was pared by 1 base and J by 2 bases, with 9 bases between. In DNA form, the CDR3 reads TGTGCCAGCAGTGAATGGCAGGGTACCTATAATTCACCCCTCCACTTT. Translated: CASSEWQGTYNSPLHF.